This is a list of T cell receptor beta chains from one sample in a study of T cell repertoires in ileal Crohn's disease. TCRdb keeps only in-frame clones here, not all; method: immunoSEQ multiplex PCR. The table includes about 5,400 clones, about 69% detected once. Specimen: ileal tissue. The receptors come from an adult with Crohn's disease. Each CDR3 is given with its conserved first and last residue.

CASSSAGAGNTIYF,TRBV7-3
CASSQPGMNTEAFF,TRBV19
CARGTRGGQGNGNEQFF,TRBV21-1
CASTISGGTGELFF,TRBV19
CASSKYPGQGSAETQYF,TRBV18
CASSQDLQAGGSYGYTF,TRBV5-5
CASSLVGTGYDGYTF,TRBV11-3
CAISIANWYNSPLHF,TRBV6-4
CASSPSTGLNTEAFF,TRBV18
CASSPGTGGVGEQYF,TRBV7-8
CASSLQGVNEKLFF,TRBV27
CASSQGYGNQPQHF,TRBV4-3
CAWGLAGSSGANVLTF,TRBV30
CASSPGQGAREAFF,TRBV7-4
CASTEGQGMNTEAFF,TRBV6-1
CASSRSAGTGDGYTF,TRBV6-1
CASSPGLAGYNEQFF,TRBV27
CASSIAGSGGEGYTF,TRBV19
CASSLGRGEKLFF,TRBV7-2
CASSSLGLAYNEQFF,TRBV7-9
CASSEQARNQPQHF,TRBV2
CASSAASGNTQYF,TRBV7-3
CASSQQGNFGYTF,TRBV9
CASSAGTGGESNQPQHF,TRBV9
CASSPGLVTDTQYF,TRBV5-1
CASSYVSSGNTIYF,TRBV11-2
CASSTGRVADTEAFF,TRBV5-1
CSAQQVYEQYF,TRBV20-1
CASSLDRGGNTEAFF,TRBV11-3
CASSVVGQSQETQYF,TRBV9
CASSLGASGTGNTQYF,TRBV11-3